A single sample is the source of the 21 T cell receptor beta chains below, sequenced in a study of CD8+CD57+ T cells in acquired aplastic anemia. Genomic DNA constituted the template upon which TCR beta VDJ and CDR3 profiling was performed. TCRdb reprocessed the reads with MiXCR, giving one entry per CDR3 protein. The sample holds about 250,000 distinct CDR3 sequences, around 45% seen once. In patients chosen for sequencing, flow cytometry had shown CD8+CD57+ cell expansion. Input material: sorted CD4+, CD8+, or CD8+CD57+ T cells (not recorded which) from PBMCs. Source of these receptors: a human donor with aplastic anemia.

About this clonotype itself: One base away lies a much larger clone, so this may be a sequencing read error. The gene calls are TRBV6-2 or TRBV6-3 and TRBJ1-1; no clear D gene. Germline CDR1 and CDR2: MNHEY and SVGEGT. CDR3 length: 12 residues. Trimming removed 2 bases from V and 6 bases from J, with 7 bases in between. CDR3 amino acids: CASSYHRAEAFF. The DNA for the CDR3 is TGTGCCAGCAGTTACCATAGGGCTGAAGCTTTCTTT.

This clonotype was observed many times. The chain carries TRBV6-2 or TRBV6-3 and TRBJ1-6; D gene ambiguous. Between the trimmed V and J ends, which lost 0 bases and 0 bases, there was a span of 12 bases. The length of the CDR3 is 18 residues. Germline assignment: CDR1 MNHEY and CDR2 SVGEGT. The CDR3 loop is CASSYSWQVVSYNSPLHF. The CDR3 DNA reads TGTGCCAGCAGTTACTCGTGGCAGGTCGTCTCCTATAATTCACCCCTCCACTTT.

CDR3 sequence (DNA): TGTGCCAGCAGTCTCCTACGAGCATATGGCTACACCTTC. Its protein product is CASSLLRAYGYTF. The rearrangement uses TRBV2 and TRBJ1-2, with D uncertain. The CDR3 covers 13 residues. Trimming shortened V by 5 bases and J by 5 bases, and 12 bases separated the two germline ends. CDR1 SNHLY and CDR2 FYNNEI come from the germline V gene.

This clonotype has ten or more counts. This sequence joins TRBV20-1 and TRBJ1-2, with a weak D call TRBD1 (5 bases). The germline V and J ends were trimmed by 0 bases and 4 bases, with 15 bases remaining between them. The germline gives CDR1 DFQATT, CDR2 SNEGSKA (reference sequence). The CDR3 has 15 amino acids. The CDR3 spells CSARDLGTGIYGYTF. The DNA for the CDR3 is TGCAGTGCTAGAGATCTGGGGACGGGAATCTATGGCTACACCTTC.

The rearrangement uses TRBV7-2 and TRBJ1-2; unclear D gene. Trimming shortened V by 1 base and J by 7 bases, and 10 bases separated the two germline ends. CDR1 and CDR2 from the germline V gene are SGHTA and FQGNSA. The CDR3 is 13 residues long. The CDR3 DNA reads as TGTGCCAGCAGCTTAGGGTCTGTAGCTGGCTACACCTTC. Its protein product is CASSLGSVAGYTF.

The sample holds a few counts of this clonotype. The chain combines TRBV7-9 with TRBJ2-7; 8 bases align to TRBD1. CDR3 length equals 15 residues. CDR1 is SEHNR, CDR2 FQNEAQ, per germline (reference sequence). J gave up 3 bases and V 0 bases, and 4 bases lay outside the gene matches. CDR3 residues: CASSLAAGGSYEQYF. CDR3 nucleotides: TGTGCCAGCAGCTTAGCGGCAGGGGGCAGCTACGAGCAGTACTTC.

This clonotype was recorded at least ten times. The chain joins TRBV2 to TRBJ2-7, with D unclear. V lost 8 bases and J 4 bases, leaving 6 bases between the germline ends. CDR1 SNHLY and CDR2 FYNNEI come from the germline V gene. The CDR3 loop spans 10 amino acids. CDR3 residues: CASLDYEQYF. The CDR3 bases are TGTGCCAGCTTAGATTACGAGCAGTACTTC.

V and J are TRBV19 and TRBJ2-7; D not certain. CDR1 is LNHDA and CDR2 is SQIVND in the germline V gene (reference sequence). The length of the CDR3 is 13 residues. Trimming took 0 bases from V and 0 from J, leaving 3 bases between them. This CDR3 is CASSIDSSYEQYF. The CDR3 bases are TGTGCCAGTAGTATAGACAGCTCCTACGAGCAGTACTTC.

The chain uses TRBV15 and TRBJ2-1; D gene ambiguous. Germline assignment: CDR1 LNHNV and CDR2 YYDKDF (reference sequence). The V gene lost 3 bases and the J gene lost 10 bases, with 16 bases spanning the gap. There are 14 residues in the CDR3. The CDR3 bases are TGTGCCACCAGCAGGGGTAACGGAATCTACGAGCAGTTCTTC. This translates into CATSRGNGIYEQFF.

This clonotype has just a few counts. The CDR3 sequence: CASSLEAAPNEKLFF. DNA of the CDR3: TGTGCCAGCAGTTTAGAGGCAGCTCCTAATGAAAAACTGTTTTTT. The chain uses TRBV27 and TRBJ1-4; no reliable D call. CDR1 and CDR2 (germline): MNHEY, SMNVEV (reference sequence). The CDR3 covers 15 residues. Trimming cost V 2 bases and J 3 bases, with 10 bases left between them.

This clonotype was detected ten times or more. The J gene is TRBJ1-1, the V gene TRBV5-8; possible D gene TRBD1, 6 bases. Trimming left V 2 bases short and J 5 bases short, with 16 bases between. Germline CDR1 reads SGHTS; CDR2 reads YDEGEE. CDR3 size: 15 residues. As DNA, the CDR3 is TGTGCCAGCAGCTTTAACAGGGATAGTGTGACTGAAGCTTTCTTT. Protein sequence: CASSFNRDSVTEAFF.

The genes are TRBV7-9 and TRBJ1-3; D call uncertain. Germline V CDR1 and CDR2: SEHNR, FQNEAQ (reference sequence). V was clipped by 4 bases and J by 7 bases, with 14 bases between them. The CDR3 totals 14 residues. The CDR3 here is CASSSRRGQNTIYF. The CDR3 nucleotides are TGTGCCAGCAGCTCCCGACGAGGGCAGAACACCATATATTTT. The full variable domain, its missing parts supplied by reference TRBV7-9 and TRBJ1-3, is DTGVSQNPRHKITKRGQNVTFRCDPISEHNRLYWYRQTLGQGPEFLTYFQNEAQLEKSRLLSDRFSAERPKGSFSTLEIQRTEQGDSAMYLCASSSRRGQNTIYFGEGSWLTVV.

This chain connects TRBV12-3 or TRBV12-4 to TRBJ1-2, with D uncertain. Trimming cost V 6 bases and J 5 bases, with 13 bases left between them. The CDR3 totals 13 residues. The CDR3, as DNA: TGTGCCAGCAGCCGAGACAAGTGGTATGGCTACACCTTC. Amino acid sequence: CASSRDKWYGYTF.

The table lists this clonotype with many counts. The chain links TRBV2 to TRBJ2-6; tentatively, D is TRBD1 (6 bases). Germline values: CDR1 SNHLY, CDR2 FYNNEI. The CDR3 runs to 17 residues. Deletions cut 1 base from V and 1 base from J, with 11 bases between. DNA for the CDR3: TGTGCCAGCAGTGAAGTAGGACAGCCTTCTGGGGCCAACGTCCTGACTTTC. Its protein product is CASSEVGQPSGANVLTF.

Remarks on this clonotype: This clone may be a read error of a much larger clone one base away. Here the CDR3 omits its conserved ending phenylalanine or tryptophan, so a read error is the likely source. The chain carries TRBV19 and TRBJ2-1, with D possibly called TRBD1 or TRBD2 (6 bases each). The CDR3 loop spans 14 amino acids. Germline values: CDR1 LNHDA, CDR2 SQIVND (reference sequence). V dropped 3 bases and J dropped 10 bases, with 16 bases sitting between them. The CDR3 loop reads CASSMIWGDTEQFS. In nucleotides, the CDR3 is TGTGCCAGTAGTATGATTTGGGGGGACACAGAGCAGTTCTCC.

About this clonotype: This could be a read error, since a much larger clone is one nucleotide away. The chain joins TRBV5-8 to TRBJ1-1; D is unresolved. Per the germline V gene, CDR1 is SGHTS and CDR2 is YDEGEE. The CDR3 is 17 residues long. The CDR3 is CACSLGWLGPLNTEAFF. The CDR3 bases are TGTGCCTGCAGCTTGGGCTGGCTAGGGCCCTTGAACACTGAAGCTTTCTTT.

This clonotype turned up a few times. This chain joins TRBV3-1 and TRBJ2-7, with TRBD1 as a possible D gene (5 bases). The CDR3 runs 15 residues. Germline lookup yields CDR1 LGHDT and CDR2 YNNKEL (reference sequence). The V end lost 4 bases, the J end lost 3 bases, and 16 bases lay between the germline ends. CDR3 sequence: CASSPMDTPFYEQYF. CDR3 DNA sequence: TGTGCCAGCAGCCCAATGGACACCCCATTCTACGAGCAGTACTTC.

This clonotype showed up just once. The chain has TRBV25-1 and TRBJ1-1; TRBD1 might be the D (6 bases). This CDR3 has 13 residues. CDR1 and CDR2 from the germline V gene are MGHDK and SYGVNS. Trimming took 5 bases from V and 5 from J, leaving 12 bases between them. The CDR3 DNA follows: TGTGCCAGCAGTACCCAGGGGTCGACTGAAGCTTTCTTT. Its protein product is CASSTQGSTEAFF. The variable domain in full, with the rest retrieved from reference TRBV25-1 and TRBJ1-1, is EADIYQTPRYLVIGTGKKITLECSQTMGHDKMYWYQQDPGMELHLIHYSYGVNSTEKGDLSSESTVSRIRTEHFPLTLESARPSHTSQYLCASSTQGSTEAFFGQGTRLTVV.

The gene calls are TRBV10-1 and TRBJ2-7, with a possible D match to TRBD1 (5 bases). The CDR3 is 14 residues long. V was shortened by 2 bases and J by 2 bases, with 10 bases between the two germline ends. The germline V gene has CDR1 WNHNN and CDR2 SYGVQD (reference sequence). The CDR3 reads CASSEAGRTYEQYF. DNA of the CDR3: TGCGCCAGCAGTGAGGCAGGGCGGACCTACGAGCAGTACTTC.

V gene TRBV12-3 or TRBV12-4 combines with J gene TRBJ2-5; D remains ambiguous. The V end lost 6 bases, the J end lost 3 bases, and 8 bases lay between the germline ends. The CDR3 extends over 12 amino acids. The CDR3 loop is CASSRDEETQYF. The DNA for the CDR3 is TGTGCCAGCAGCCGAGACGAAGAGACCCAGTACTTC.

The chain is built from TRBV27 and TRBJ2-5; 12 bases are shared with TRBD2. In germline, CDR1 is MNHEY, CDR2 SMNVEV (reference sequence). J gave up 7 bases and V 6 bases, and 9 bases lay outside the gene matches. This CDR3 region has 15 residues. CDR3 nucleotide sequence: TGTGCCAGCAGCCCGACTAGCGGGGGTTTCTCGACCCAGTACTTC. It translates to CASSPTSGGFSTQYF.